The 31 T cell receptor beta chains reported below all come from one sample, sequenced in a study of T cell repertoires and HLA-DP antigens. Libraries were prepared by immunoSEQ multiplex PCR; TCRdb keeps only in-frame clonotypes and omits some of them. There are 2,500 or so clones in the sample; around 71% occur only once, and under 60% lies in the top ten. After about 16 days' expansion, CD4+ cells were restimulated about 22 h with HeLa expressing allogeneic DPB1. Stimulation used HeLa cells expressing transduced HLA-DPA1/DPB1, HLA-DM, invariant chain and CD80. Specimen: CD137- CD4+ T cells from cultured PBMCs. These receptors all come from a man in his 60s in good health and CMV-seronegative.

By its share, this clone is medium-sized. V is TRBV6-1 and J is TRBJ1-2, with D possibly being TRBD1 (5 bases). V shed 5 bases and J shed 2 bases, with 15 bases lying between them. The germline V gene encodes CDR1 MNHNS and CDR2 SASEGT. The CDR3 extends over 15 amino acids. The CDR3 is CASSSPAGRNYGYTF. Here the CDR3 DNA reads TGTGCCAGCAGTTCCCCCGCGGGACGGAACTATGGCTACACCTTC.

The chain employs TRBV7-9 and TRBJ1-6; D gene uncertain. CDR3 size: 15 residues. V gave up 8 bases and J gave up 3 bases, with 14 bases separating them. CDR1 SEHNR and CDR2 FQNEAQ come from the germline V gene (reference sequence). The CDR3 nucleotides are TGTGCCAGCTCCCTGGCCGGATTCTATAATTCACCCCTCCACTTT. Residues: CASSLAGFYNSPLHF.

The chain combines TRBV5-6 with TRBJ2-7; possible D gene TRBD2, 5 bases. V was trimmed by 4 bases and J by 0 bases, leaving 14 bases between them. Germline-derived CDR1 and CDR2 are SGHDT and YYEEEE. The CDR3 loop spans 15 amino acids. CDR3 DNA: TGTGCCAGCAGCACAAAGTTACGGGGCTCCTACGAGCAGTACTTC. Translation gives CASSTKLRGSYEQYF.

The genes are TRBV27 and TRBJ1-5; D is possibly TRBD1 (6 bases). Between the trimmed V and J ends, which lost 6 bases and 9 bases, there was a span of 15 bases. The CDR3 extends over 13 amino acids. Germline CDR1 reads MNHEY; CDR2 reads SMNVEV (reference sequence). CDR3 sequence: CASSPTQGRPQHF. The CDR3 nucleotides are TGTGCCAGCAGCCCTACTCAGGGGCGGCCCCAGCATTTT.

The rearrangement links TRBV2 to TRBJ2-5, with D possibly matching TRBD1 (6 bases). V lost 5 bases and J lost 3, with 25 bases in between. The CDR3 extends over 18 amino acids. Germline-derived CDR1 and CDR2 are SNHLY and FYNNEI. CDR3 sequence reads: CASSPGSWGRRFKETQYF. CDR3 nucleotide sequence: TGTGCCAGCAGTCCGGGGTCGTGGGGGCGAAGGTTTAAAGAGACCCAGTACTTC.

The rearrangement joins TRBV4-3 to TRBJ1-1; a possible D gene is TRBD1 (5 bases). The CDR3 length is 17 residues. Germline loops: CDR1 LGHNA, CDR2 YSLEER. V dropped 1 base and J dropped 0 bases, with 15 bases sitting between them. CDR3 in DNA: TGCGCCAGCAGCCAAGTATCGGGGGGGAAACTGAACACTGAAGCTTTCTTT. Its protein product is CASSQVSGGKLNTEAFF.

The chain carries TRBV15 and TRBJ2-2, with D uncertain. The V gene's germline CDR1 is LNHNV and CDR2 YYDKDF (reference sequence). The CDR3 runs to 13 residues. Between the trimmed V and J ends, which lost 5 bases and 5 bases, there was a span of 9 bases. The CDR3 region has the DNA TGTGCCACCAGCGCTCAGAAAACCGGGGAGCTGTTTTTT. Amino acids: CATSAQKTGELFF.

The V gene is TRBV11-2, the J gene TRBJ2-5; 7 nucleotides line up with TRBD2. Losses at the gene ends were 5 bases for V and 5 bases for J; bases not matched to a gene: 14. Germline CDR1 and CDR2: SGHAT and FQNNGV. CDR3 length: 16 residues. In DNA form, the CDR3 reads TGTGCCAGCAGCCCCCAGGAGCGCCTCGGGGGGGAGACCCAGTACTTC. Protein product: CASSPQERLGGETQYF.

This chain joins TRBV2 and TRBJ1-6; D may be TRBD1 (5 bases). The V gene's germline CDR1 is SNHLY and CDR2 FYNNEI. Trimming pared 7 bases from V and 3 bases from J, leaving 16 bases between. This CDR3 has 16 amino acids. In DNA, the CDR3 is TGTGCCAGCACGTGGAGGGGCGCGGTCTATAATTCACCCCTCCACTTT. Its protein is CASTWRGAVYNSPLHF.

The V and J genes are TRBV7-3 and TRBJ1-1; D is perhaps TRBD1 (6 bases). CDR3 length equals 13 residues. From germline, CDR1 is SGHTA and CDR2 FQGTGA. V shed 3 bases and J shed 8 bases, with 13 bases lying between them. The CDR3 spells CASSFHWTVEAFF. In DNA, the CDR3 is TGTGCCAGCAGCTTCCATTGGACAGTAGAAGCTTTCTTT.

The CDR3 protein is CASSVGQFATNEKLFF. CDR3 nucleotides: TGCGCCAGCAGCGTAGGACAGTTCGCAACTAATGAAAAACTGTTTTTT. The chain employs TRBV5-1 and TRBJ1-4; possibly TRBD1 for D (6 bases). CDR3 size: 16 residues. The germline V gene has CDR1 SGHRS and CDR2 YFSETQ. Trimming took 4 bases from V and 0 from J, leaving 13 bases between them.

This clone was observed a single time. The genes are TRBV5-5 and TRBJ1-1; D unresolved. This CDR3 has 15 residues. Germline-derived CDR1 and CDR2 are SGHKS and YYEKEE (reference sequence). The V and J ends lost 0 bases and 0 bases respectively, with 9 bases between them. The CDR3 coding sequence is TGTGCCAGCAGCTTGGATCGCCGGGTGAACACTGAAGCTTTCTTT. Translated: CASSLDRRVNTEAFF.

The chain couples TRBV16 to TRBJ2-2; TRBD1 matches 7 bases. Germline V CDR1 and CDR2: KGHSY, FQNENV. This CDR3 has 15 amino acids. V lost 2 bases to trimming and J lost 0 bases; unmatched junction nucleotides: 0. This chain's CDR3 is CASSQTGANTGELFF. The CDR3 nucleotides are TGTGCCAGCAGCCAAACAGGGGCGAACACCGGGGAGCTGTTTTTT.

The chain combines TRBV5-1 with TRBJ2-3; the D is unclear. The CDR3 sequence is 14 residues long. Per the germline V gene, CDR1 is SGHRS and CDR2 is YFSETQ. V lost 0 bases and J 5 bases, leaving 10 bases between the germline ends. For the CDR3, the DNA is TGCGCCAGCAGCTTGGTAGGGTCGGGAGATACGCAGTATTTT. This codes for CASSLVGSGDTQYF.

CDR3 sequence: CASSPGQGWGQPQHF. The CDR3 region has the DNA TGCGCCAGCAGCCCCGGACAGGGATGGGGTCAGCCCCAGCATTTT. V usage is TRBV4-3 and J usage is TRBJ1-5; 8 nucleotides line up with TRBD1. The CDR3 runs 15 residues. V shed 4 bases, J shed 6 bases, and the junction held 8 bases outside the gene matches. Germline CDR1 and CDR2: LGHNA and YSLEER.

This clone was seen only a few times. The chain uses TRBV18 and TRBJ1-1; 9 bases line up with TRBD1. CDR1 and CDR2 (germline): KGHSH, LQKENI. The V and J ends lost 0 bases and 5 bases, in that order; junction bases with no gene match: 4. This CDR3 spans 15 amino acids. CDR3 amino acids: CASSPPTGGRTEAFF. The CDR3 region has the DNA TGTGCCAGCTCACCACCGACAGGGGGACGGACTGAAGCTTTCTTT.

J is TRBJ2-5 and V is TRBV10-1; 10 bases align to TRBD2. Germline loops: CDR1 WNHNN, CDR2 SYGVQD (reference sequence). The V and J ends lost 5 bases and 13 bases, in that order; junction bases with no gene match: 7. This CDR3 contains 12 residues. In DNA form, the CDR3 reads TGCGCCAGCAGTAGTAGCGGGGGGTCCCCGTACTTC. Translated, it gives CASSSSGGSPYF.

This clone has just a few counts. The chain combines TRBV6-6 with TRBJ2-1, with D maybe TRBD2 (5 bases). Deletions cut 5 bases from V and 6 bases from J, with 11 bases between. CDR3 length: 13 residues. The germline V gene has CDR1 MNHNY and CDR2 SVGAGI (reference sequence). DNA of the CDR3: TGTGCCAGCAGTACCGGACGGGGCAATGAGCAGTTCTTC. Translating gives CASSTGRGNEQFF.

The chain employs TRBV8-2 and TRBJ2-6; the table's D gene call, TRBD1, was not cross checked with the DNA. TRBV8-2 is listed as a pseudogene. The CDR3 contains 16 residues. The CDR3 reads CGKRDRTQSRANVLTF. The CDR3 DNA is TGTGGCAAGAGGGACAGAACACAAAGTCGGGCCAACGTCCTGACTTTC.

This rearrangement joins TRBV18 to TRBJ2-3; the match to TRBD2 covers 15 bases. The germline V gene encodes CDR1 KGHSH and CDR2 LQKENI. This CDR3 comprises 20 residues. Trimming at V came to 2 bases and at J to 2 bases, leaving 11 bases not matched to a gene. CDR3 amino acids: CASSPVGLAGGLRTTDTQYF. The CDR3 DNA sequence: TGTGCCAGCTCACCAGTGGGACTAGCGGGAGGTTTGAGGACCACAGATACGCAGTATTTT.

The CDR3 reads CASSLEGVVSASSTDTQYF. CDR3 DNA: TGTGCCAGCAGCTTAGAGGGCGTGGTCAGCGCCTCTAGCACAGATACGCAGTATTTT. The chain employs TRBV13 and TRBJ2-3, with D unresolved. Trimming removed 1 base from V and 0 bases from J, with 20 bases in between. CDR1 is PRHDT and CDR2 is FYEKMQ in the germline V gene (reference sequence). This CDR3 spans 19 amino acids. The variable domain in full, completed from reference TRBV13 and TRBJ2-3, reads AAGVIQSPRHLIKEKRETATLKCYPIPRHDTVYWYQQGPGQDPQFLISFYEKMQSDKGSIPDRFSAQQFSDYHSELNMSSLELGDSALYFCASSLEGVVSASSTDTQYFGPGTRLTVL.

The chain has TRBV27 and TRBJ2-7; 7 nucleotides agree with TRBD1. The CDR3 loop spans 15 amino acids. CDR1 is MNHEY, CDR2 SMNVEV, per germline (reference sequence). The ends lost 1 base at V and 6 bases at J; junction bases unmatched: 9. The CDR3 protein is CASSLYRGYLSEQYF. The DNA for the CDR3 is TGTGCCAGCAGTTTATACAGGGGATATCTGAGCGAGCAGTACTTC.

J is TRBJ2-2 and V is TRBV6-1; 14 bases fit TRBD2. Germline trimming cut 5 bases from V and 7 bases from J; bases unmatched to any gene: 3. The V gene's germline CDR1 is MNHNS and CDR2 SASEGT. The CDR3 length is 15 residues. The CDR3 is CASSSGTSGGGELFF. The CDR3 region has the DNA TGTGCCAGCAGTTCAGGGACTAGCGGGGGCGGGGAGCTGTTTTTT.

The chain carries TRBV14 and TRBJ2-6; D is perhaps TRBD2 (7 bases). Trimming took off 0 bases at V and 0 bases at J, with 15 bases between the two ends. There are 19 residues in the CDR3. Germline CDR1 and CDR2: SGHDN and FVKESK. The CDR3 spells CASSQDRRGPSSGANVLTF. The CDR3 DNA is TGTGCCAGCAGCCAAGATCGGCGGGGGCCTAGCTCTGGGGCCAACGTCCTGACTTTC.

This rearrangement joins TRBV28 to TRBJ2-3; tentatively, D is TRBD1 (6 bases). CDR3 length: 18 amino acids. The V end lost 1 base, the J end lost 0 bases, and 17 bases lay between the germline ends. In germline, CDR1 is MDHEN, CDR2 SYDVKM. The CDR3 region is CASSLSYQGGFSTDTQYF. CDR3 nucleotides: TGTGCCAGCAGTTTATCCTACCAAGGGGGTTTTAGCACAGATACGCAGTATTTT.

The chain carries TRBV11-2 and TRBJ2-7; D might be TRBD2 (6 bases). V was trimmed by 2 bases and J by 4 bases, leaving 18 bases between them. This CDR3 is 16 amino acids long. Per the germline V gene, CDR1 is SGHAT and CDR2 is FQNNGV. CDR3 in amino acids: CASSLHSGVGRYEQYF. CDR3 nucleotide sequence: TGTGCCAGCAGCTTACATAGTGGGGTTGGGAGGTACGAGCAGTACTTC.

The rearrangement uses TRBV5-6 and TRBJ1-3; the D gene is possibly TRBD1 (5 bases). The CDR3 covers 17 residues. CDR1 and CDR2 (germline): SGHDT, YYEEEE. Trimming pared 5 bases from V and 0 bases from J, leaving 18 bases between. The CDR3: CASSLPGTANSGNTIYF. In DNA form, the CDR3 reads TGTGCCAGCAGTTTACCCGGGACGGCCAACTCTGGAAACACCATATATTTT.

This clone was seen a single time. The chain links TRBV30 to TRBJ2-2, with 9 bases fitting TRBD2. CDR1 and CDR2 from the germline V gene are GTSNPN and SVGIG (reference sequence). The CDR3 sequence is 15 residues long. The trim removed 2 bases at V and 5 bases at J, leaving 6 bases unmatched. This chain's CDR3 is CAWSSLAGLTGELFF. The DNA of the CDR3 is TGTGCCTGGAGTAGCCTAGCGGGGCTTACCGGGGAGCTGTTTTTT.

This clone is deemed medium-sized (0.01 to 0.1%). The CDR3 sequence: CASSLTGTGVVGELFF. CDR3 nucleotides: TGTGCCAGCAGCCTCACCGGGACTGGTGTGGTCGGGGAGCTGTTTTTT. The V and J genes are TRBV5-4 and TRBJ2-2, with a weak D call TRBD2 (6 bases). The germline V and J ends were trimmed by 4 bases and 7 bases, with 20 bases remaining between them. CDR3 length equals 16 residues. Germline loops: CDR1 SGHNT, CDR2 YYREEE (reference sequence).

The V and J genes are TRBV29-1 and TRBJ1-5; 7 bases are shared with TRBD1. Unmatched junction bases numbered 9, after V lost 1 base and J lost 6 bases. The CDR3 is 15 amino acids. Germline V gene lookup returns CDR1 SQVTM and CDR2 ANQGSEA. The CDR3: CSVEGYTGDAQPQHF. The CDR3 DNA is TGCAGCGTTGAAGGTTACACAGGGGATGCTCAGCCCCAGCATTTT. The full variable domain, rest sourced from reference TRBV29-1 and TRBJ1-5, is SAVISQKPSRDICQRGTSLTIQCQVDSQVTMMFWYRQQPGQSLTLIATANQGSEATYESGFVIDKFPISRPNLTFSTLTVSNMSPEDSSIYLCSVEGYTGDAQPQHFGDGTRLSIL.

CDR3 residues: CASSVEGTSGSWDEQFF. CDR3 in DNA: TGTGCCAGCAGCGTAGAGGGGACTAGCGGGAGCTGGGATGAGCAGTTCTTC. This rearrangement joins TRBV9 to TRBJ2-1; 14 nucleotides match TRBD2. This CDR3 spans 17 amino acids. Trimming at V came to 0 bases and at J to 8 bases, leaving 7 bases not matched to a gene. Germline-derived CDR1 and CDR2 are SGDLS and YYNGEE.